A single T cell receptor beta chain is shown here with its context. What it binds is unknown. Method: immunoSEQ multiplex PCR; TCRdb's copy keeps in-frame clones and lacks some. The sample contains roughly 30,000 clones, around 82% of which appear only once. This entry comes from a study of regulatory dendritic cells for organ transplantation. Study results and limitations: Naive T cells showed high diversity, memory cells less, memory CD8+ least.

The sequenced sample was naive CD8+ T cells from blood. Subset given: CD45RA+ naive T cells. The source is a human donor in good health.

The CDR3 region is CASSLSAINEKLFF. The CDR3 DNA reads TGTGCCAGCAGTTTATCTGCGATTAATGAAAAACTGTTTTTT. The V call is TRBV27, the J call TRBJ1-4; D remains ambiguous. The CDR3 spans 14 residues. V was pared by 0 bases and J by 4 bases, with 6 bases between. Germline lookup yields CDR1 MNHEY and CDR2 SMNVEV (reference sequence).